A selection of T cell receptor beta chains follows, all from one sample in a study of T cell repertoires in cytomegalovirus infection. These receptors' targets are unknown. TCRdb reprocessed the reads with MiXCR, giving one entry per CDR3 protein. Of about 78,000 distinct CDR3 sequences listed, around 42% were seen once; the top ten hold roughly 93%. The input for sequencing was CD8+ T cells from cultured PBMCs, taken from culture after CMV antigen stimulation. The receptors were gathered from a human donor in good health (CMV status not recorded). Some clones in this sample may be carry-over from other donors' samples. The CDR3 runs from the conserved cysteine through the conserved F or W. D genes are given only for firm matches. Expanded clones are given a class, and other clones once, few, many or no size at all.

TRBD1	TRBJ1-2	few	TRBV27	TGTGCCAGCAGCTGGGGACAGAACTATGGCTACACCTTC	CASSWGQNYGYTF
TRBD2	TRBJ2-1	.	TRBV5-1	TGCGCCAGCAGCTTGGGGCTAGCGGGGGGGCTTTCTGGGATCGCCGGTGAGCAGTTCTTC	CASSLGLAGGLSGIAGEQFF
.	TRBJ1-1	.	TRBV27	TGTGCCAGCAGTTTGTGGCACCGACCGGGGGACACTGAAGCTTTCTTT	CASSLWHRPGDTEAFF
.	TRBJ1-1	.	TRBV7-9	TGTGCCAGCAGCTTAGAAGGGGTTGGGAGGGAGGCCCATGAAGCTTTCTTT	CASSLEGVGREAHEAFF
.	TRBJ1-1	few	TRBV5-5	TGTGCCAGCAGCTTGGTGGGGTTCGGGGGAGGCGAAGCTTTCTTT	CASSLVGFGGGEAFF
TRBD1	TRBJ1-1	few	TRBV7-3	TGTGCCAGCAGCTTAAGGGACAGGGGGGGAGAAGCTTTCTTT	CASSLRDRGGEAFF
.	TRBJ2-5	once	TRBV6-6	TGTGCCAGCAGTTACCTCCTCGAGACCCAGTACTTC	CASSYLLETQYF
.	TRBJ1-2	.	TRBV4-3	TGCGCCAGCAGCCAAGATCGTGCCGTATCAAACTATGGCTACACCTTC	CASSQDRAVSNYGYTF
.	TRBJ2-2	.	TRBV11-1	TGTGCCAGCAGCCAAGTATCCGGGGAGCTGTTTTTT	CASSQVSGELFF
TRBD1	TRBJ2-7	few	TRBV28	TGTGCCAGCAGTTTAGGCTCAGGACAGGGGAGCCTCTACGAGCAGTACTTC	CASSLGSGQGSLYEQYF
.	TRBJ1-2	few	TRBV6-2/TRBV6-3	TGTGCCAGCAGTTCCACCCGAAGAAAAGACAGGAAATTGGGCTACACCTTC	CASSSTRRKDRKLGYTF
.	TRBJ2-5	.	TRBV7-2	TGTGCCAGCAACTCTAGAGGCAGGGGAGAGACCCAGTACTTC	CASNSRGRGETQYF
TRBD2	TRBJ2-7	few	TRBV4-1	TGCGCCAGCAGCCAGTCCGCTAGCGGGGGAACCTACGAGCAGTACTTC	CASSQSASGGTYEQYF
.	TRBJ2-5	.	TRBV20-1	TGCAGTGCTAGGGAGGTCGGTGACAGAAAAGAGACCCAGTACTTC	CSAREVGDRKETQYF
TRBD1	TRBJ1-2	.	TRBV27	TGTGCCAGCAGTTTAGGGGGACAGGCAAACTATGGCTACACCTTC	CASSLGGQANYGYTF
.	TRBJ1-2	.	TRBV12-5	TGTGCTAGTGGTTTAGACCCCTCCGGGGGGAACTATGGCTACACCTTC	CASGLDPSGGNYGYTF
TRBD1	TRBJ2-4	.	TRBV12-3/TRBV12-4	TGTGCCAGCAGCGGACAGGAAAACATTCAGTACTTC	CASSGQENIQYF
TRBD1	TRBJ2-1	.	TRBV27	TGTGCCAGCAGTTTAGGGGGGACAGGGAGTTACAATGAGCAGTTCTTC	CASSLGGTGSYNEQFF
.	TRBJ2-7	.	TRBV14	TGTGCCAGCAGCCAAGAAATCCGGGGCCGCAGCTACGAGCAGTACTTC	CASSQEIRGRSYEQYF
.	TRBJ1-1	.	TRBV6-1	TGTGCCAGCAGTGAACCTACAGGGACCGGTATTATGAACACTGAAGCTTTCTTT	CASSEPTGTGIMNTEAFF
.	TRBJ2-3	many	TRBV12-3/TRBV12-4	TGTGCCAGCAGTTCCGCCCTGGATACGCAGTATTTT	CASSSALDTQYF
.	TRBJ2-7	.	TRBV2	TGTGCCACTACACCCCTCCCCTACGAGCAGTACTTC	CATTPLPYEQYF
.	TRBJ2-7	.	TRBV27	TGTGCCAGCAGTTCCGAGATCCCATTTGGATACGAGCAGTACTTC	CASSSEIPFGYEQYF
TRBD1	TRBJ1-1	few	TRBV7-6	TGTGCCAGCAGCTCCTACAGGGGGTTGAACACTGAAGCTTTCTTT	CASSSYRGLNTEAFF
.	TRBJ1-5	.	TRBV7-9	TGTGCCAGCAGCTTAGGCGCTCAGCCCCAGCATTTT	CASSLGAQPQHF
.	TRBJ2-7	.	TRBV5-6	TGTGCCAGCAGCTTCAGGGTTTTCGACGAGCAGTACTTC	CASSFRVFDEQYF
.	TRBJ2-2	few	TRBV6-1	TGTGCCAGCACCAGAGACAGGGGAGGGACCGGGGAGCTGTTTTTT	CASTRDRGGTGELFF
TRBD1	TRBJ1-6	many	TRBV27	TGTGCCAGCAGTGCCCGACCGGGACAGGGGTTTCGTGGTGATTCACCCCTCCACTTT	CASSARPGQGFRGDSPLHF
TRBD1	TRBJ2-2	few	TRBV7-8	TGTGCCAGCAGCTTAAGGGGGACAGGGATCACCGGGGAGCTGTTTTTT	CASSLRGTGITGELFF
TRBD2	TRBJ2-7	.	TRBV5-6	TGTGCCAGCAGCTTTGGACTAGCGGGGGGATATGACGAGCAGTACTTC	CASSFGLAGGYDEQYF
.	TRBJ2-2	.	TRBV5-4	TGTGCCAGCAGCGGAACAGGGCTTCGAAACACCGGGGAGCTGTTTTTT	CASSGTGLRNTGELFF
.	TRBJ1-4	.	TRBV4-3	TGCGCCAGCAGCCAAGATCTGAGGACGGCCGCAACTAATGAAAAACTGTTTTTT	CASSQDLRTAATNEKLFF
.	TRBJ1-1	.	TRBV6-5	TGTGCCAGCAGCACAATCAACACTGAAGCTTTCTTT	CASSTINTEAFF
.	TRBJ2-5	.	TRBV29-1	TGCAGCGTTGAAAAAGTTGTGGACAGTGGTCCCGGGACCCAGTACTTC	CSVEKVVDSGPGTQYF
.	TRBJ1-1	.	TRBV7-3	TGTGCCAGCAGCGCCCTCATAGGGACTGAAGCTTTCTTT	CASSALIGTEAFF
.	TRBJ1-1	few	TRBV6-5	TGTGCCAGCAGTTACTCGATTGCAGGGAACACTGAAGCTTTCTTT	CASSYSIAGNTEAFF
.	TRBJ1-1	.	TRBV4-1	TGCGCCAGCAGCCAAGAGAGGGGACGTGAAGCTTTCTTT	CASSQERGREAFF
TRBD2	TRBJ2-2	few	TRBV7-2	TGTGCCAGCAGCCGCATAGCGGGGGGAACGAACACCGGGGAGCTGTTTTTT	CASSRIAGGTNTGELFF
.	TRBJ1-3	.	TRBV4-1	TGCGCCAGCAGCCAAGAAAGGCCCTCTGGAAACACCATATATTTT	CASSQERPSGNTIYF
.	TRBJ2-7	.	TRBV7-1	TGTGCCAGCAGCCCGTCGGGGGCCTACGAGCAGTACTTC	CASSPSGAYEQYF
TRBD1	TRBJ1-6	.	TRBV5-1	TGCGCCAGCAGCCCGGGACAGGGAGACAATTCACCCCTCCACTTT	CASSPGQGDNSPLHF
.	TRBJ2-3	few	TRBV7-2	TGTGCCAGCAGCTTAGGCGGGGGCCCCCCGCTCACAGATACGCAGTATTTT	CASSLGGGPPLTDTQYF